Presented here are 20 T cell receptor beta chains from one specimen sequenced in a study of cytomegalovirus exposure and HLA in healthy donors. It was with 60 Vbeta and 13 Jbeta primers that the PCR ran. The method was immunoSEQ multiplex PCR; TCRdb's version includes in-frame clones alone and lacks a portion of them. The repertoire holds more than 150,000 clones, with almost 80% as singletons. Sequencing was performed on PBMCs. Receptor source: a male donor in good health and CMV-seronegative.

CDR3 nucleotide sequence: TGTGCCAGCAGCCAAGTCCGGACTAGCGGTGGCACAGATACGCAGTATTTT. Encoded protein: CASSQVRTSGGTDTQYF. This sequence joins TRBV4-2 and TRBJ2-3; 10 bases match TRBD2. Germline assignment: CDR1 LGHNA and CDR2 YNFKEQ. The V gene end was trimmed by 1 base and the J gene end by 1 base; junction bases not matched to a gene: 5. This CDR3 contains 17 residues.

The rearrangement links TRBV19 to TRBJ1-4; a weak D match, TRBD1 (6 bases). The length of the CDR3 is 16 residues. V gave up 7 bases and J gave up 8 bases, with 23 bases separating them. Germline loops: CDR1 LNHDA, CDR2 SQIVND (reference sequence). The CDR3 sequence: CASTYSLGGYNEKLFF. CDR3 in DNA: TGTGCCAGTACCTATAGTTTAGGGGGATACAACGAAAAACTGTTTTTT.

CDR3 in DNA: TGTGCCAGCGGTGCAGGGGGCGCTTCTGGGGCCAACGTCCTGACTTTC. Amino acids: CASGAGGASGANVLTF. This chain uses TRBV6-1 with TRBJ2-6; 8 bases map to TRBD1. This CDR3 comprises 16 residues. From germline, CDR1 is MNHNS and CDR2 SASEGT. The ends lost 8 bases at V and 1 base at J; junction bases unmatched: 7.

This chain joins TRBV2 and TRBJ1-5; 9 nucleotides align to TRBD1. Per the germline V gene, CDR1 is SNHLY and CDR2 is FYNNEI. The CDR3 is 14 residues long. The trim removed 7 bases at V and 4 bases at J, leaving 5 bases unmatched. The CDR3 spells CASTRTGVNQPQHF. The CDR3 region has the DNA TGTGCCAGCACCCGGACAGGGGTTAATCAGCCCCAGCATTTT.

The rearrangement uses TRBV7-9 and TRBJ2-1; D not certain. The CDR3 spans 13 residues. The germline V gene encodes CDR1 SEHNR and CDR2 FQNEAQ (reference sequence). Deletions cut 3 bases from V and 7 bases from J, with 10 bases between. This chain's CDR3 is CASSFSGYNEQFF. The CDR3 region has the DNA TGTGCCAGCAGCTTCAGTGGTTATAATGAGCAGTTCTTC.

This chain connects TRBV19 to TRBJ1-5; TRBD1 is a possible D gene (6 bases). The V end was cut by 7 bases, the J end by 7 bases, with 11 bases between. The CDR3 sequence is 12 residues long. CDR1 LNHDA and CDR2 SQIVND come from the germline V gene (reference sequence). The CDR3 nucleotides read TGTGCCAGTACCAGTGACAGGCAGCCCCAGCATTTT. This encodes CASTSDRQPQHF.

This clone was recorded a few times. The chain joins TRBV29-1 to TRBJ1-4; D perhaps matches TRBD1 (5 bases). In germline, CDR1 is SQVTM, CDR2 ANQGSEA. This CDR3 is 11 amino acids long. The germline V and J ends were trimmed by 7 bases and 14 bases, with 17 bases remaining between them. In nucleotides, the CDR3 is TGCAGCGGCTCACAGGATACGACTCTGTTTTTT. As protein: CSGSQDTTLFF.

The chain has TRBV9 and TRBJ2-1; 9 bases are a match to TRBD2. The CDR3 contains 16 residues. Germline V gene data show CDR1 as SGDLS and CDR2 as YYNGEE. V lost 0 bases, J lost 7 bases, and 8 bases stayed unmatched. The CDR3 sequence is CASSVVAGGPRNEQFF. The CDR3 region has the DNA TGTGCCAGCAGCGTAGTTGCGGGAGGGCCCAGGAATGAGCAGTTCTTC. The full variable domain, its missing parts supplied by reference TRBV9 and TRBJ2-1, is DSGVTQTPKHLITATGQRVTLRCSPRSGDLSVYWYQQSLDQGLQFLIQYYNGEERAKGNILERFSAQQFPDLHSELNLSSLELGDSALYFCASSVVAGGPRNEQFFGPGTRLTVL.

The gene calls are TRBV12-5 and TRBJ1-3; D uncertain. The CDR3 contains 15 residues. Germline V gene data show CDR1 as LGHNT and CDR2 as FRNRAP. Trimming pared 6 bases from V and 0 bases from J, leaving 12 bases between. Here the CDR3 reads CASGPLESSGNTIYF. The CDR3 region has the DNA TGTGCTAGTGGCCCCCTGGAGAGCTCTGGAAACACCATATATTTT.

This clone showed up just a few times. The chain joins TRBV11-2 to TRBJ2-7; perhaps TRBD2 as D (5 bases). CDR1 is SGHAT and CDR2 is FQNNGV in the germline V gene. The CDR3 sequence is 12 residues long. Deletions cut 5 bases from V and 3 bases from J, with 8 bases between. The CDR3 sequence: CASSPGLYEQYF. The CDR3 DNA reads TGTGCCAGCAGCCCCGGACTCTACGAGCAGTACTTC. The full variable domain, its missing parts supplied by reference TRBV11-2 and TRBJ2-7, is EAGVAQSPRYKIIEKRQSVAFWCNPISGHATLYWYQQILGQGPKLLIQFQNNGVVDDSQLPKDRFSAERLKGVDSTLKIQPAKLEDSAVYLCASSPGLYEQYFGPGTRLTVT.

The V and J genes are TRBV10-3 and TRBJ1-1; 9 nucleotides match TRBD1. The CDR3 covers 13 residues. Unmatched junction bases numbered 4, after V lost 9 bases and J lost 2 bases. Germline assignment: CDR1 ENHRY and CDR2 SYGVKD. CDR3: CAMGDRANTEAFF. Written as DNA, the CDR3 is TGTGCCATGGGGGACAGGGCCAACACTGAAGCTTTCTTT.

The chain recombines TRBV9 with TRBJ1-2, with 7 bases identical to TRBD1. The V gene's germline CDR1 is SGDLS and CDR2 YYNGEE. Trimming at V came to 4 bases and at J to 0 bases, leaving 9 bases not matched to a gene. The CDR3 has 16 amino acids. CDR3 bases: TGTGCCAGCAGCTTCTTTGACAGGGTAGCTAACTATGGCTACACCTTC. Translating gives CASSFFDRVANYGYTF.

The rearrangement uses TRBV28 and TRBJ2-1; TRBD2 agrees at 13 bases. Looked up from germline, CDR1 is MDHEN and CDR2 is SYDVKM. The junction had 5 bases not matched to a gene; V was cut back by 3 bases and J by 0 bases. CDR3 length equals 18 residues. DNA of the CDR3: TGTGCCAGCAGTTTTAGACTAGCGGGAGGTGCCTCCTACAATGAGCAGTTCTTC. Translation gives CASSFRLAGGASYNEQFF.

The rearrangement uses TRBV7-2 and TRBJ2-7, with 7 bases fitting TRBD1. CDR3 length equals 15 residues. The trim removed 0 bases at V and 1 base at J, leaving 3 bases unmatched. From germline, CDR1 is SGHTA and CDR2 FQGNSA. The DNA of the CDR3 is TGTGCCAGCAGCTTAGCCCGGACAGGATCCTACGAGCAGTACTTC. This codes for CASSLARTGSYEQYF.

The CDR3 here is CASSPTGGWNSGFYEQYF. CDR3 DNA sequence: TGTGCCAGCAGCCCCACAGGGGGATGGAACTCGGGATTCTACGAGCAGTACTTC. The chain combines TRBV5-6 with TRBJ2-7; TRBD1 matches 8 bases. J was trimmed by 3 bases and V by 4 bases; bases with no gene match: 18. The CDR3 runs to 18 residues. Germline V lookup: CDR1 SGHDT, CDR2 YYEEEE.

This chain joins TRBV28 and TRBJ2-7, with D perhaps TRBD2 (6 bases). CDR1 and CDR2 from the germline V gene are MDHEN and SYDVKM. The ends were cut back, 5 bases at V and 4 bases at J, with 24 bases in the middle. CDR3 length: 17 residues. CDR3 amino acids: CASSLRLGPVGIYEQYF. CDR3 nucleotide sequence: TGTGCCAGCAGTCTTCGACTAGGACCAGTGGGGATATACGAGCAGTACTTC.

This chain links TRBV11-3 with TRBJ2-1; possible D gene TRBD1, 7 bases. The length of the CDR3 is 14 residues. V shed 1 base and J shed 6 bases, with 10 bases lying between them. Germline V gives CDR1 SGHNT, CDR2 YENEEA. CDR3 DNA sequence: TGTGCCAGCAGCTTAGTCAGGGGGGTCAATGAGCAGTTCTTC. Translation: CASSLVRGVNEQFF.

The chain is built from TRBV21-1 and TRBJ2-7; TRBD2, the table's D call, lacks a check against the DNA. TRBV21-1 is termed a pseudogene. This CDR3 is built from 15 residues. CDR3: CASSNSGLEPGEQYF. CDR3 bases: TGTGCCAGCAGCAATAGCGGACTAGAGCCTGGAGAGCAGTACTTC.

The CDR3 sequence: CAWSQDRDQPQHF. CDR3 nucleotide sequence: TGTGCCTGGAGCCAGGACAGAGATCAGCCCCAGCATTTT. The rearrangement joins TRBV30 to TRBJ1-5, with D perhaps TRBD1 (6 bases). The CDR3 has 13 residues. The germline CDR1 and CDR2 sequences are GTSNPN and SVGIG (reference sequence). The V gene lost 3 bases and the J gene lost 5 bases, with 11 bases spanning the gap.

V gene TRBV4-3 combines with J gene TRBJ2-3; 11 bases map to TRBD1. V shed 3 bases, J shed 4 bases, and the junction held 12 bases outside the gene matches. The CDR3 contains 18 residues. CDR1 is LGHNA and CDR2 is YSLEER in the germline V gene. DNA for the CDR3: TGCGCCAGCAGCCAGTACCTGGGACAGGGGGATGAGGCAGATACGCAGTATTTT. Its protein product is CASSQYLGQGDEADTQYF.